The 29 T cell receptor beta chains below all came from one sample that was sequenced in a study of cytomegalovirus exposure and HLA in healthy donors. The primer mix had 60 Vbeta and 13 Jbeta primers. Assay used: immunoSEQ multiplex PCR; TCRdb lists only in-frame clones, some missing. The data show 95,000 to 100,000 clones, more than 80% seen once. Sequencing used PBMCs. The receptors originated from a man under 40 in good health and CMV-seronegative.

V and J are TRBV7-9 and TRBJ1-2; D is unresolved. The ends were cut back, 5 bases at V and 7 bases at J, with 20 bases in the middle. This CDR3 has 15 amino acids. Looked up from germline, CDR1 is SEHNR and CDR2 is FQNEAQ (reference sequence). CDR3 sequence: CASSQNRHPTRGYTF. The CDR3 coding sequence is TGTGCCAGCAGCCAGAATCGACACCCCACTCGTGGCTACACCTTC.

This chain joins TRBV5-3 and TRBJ1-1; D gene ambiguous. TRBV5-3 is placed among ORFs of uncertain function. The CDR3 is 14 residues long. Trimming pared 4 bases from V and 6 bases from J, leaving 16 bases between. The CDR3 region is CARSSGREHPEAFF. CDR3 nucleotides: TGTGCCAGAAGCAGCGGGAGGGAACATCCTGAAGCTTTCTTT.

The V gene is TRBV5-1, the J gene TRBJ2-1, with TRBD1 as a possible D gene (6 bases). This CDR3 has 16 residues. The germline CDR1 and CDR2 sequences are SGHRS and YFSETQ. Trimming removed 4 bases from V and 4 bases from J, with 18 bases in between. The CDR3: CASSPSLQGVYNEQFF. The CDR3 DNA follows: TGCGCCAGCAGCCCGAGCTTACAGGGAGTTTACAATGAGCAGTTCTTC.

This clone was observed a few times. This sequence joins TRBV7-9 and TRBJ1-2; the D gene is possibly TRBD1 (6 bases). With 5 bases removed from V and 6 bases from J, the gap between germline ends came to 22 bases. The CDR3 runs to 16 residues. From germline, CDR1 is SEHNR and CDR2 FQNEAQ (reference sequence). The CDR3 region has the DNA TGTGCCAGCAGCACTCGACAGGAAAGATGGGTTGATGGCTACACCTTC. It is translated as CASSTRQERWVDGYTF.

This clone is a singleton in its sample. Other DNA sequences in this sample translate to the same CDR3. J is TRBJ1-5 and V is TRBV28; D is unclear. The CDR3 consists of 13 residues. Per germline, CDR1 MDHEN and CDR2 SYDVKM. V was shortened by 4 bases and J by 0 bases, with 4 bases between the two germline ends. The CDR3 region has the DNA TGTGCCAGCAGTTCTTTTAGCAATCAGCCCCAGCATTTT. This codes for CASSSFSNQPQHF.

As for this clone: At one of its ends the junction is not consistent with the germline gene, which may arise from a read error. This chain joins TRBV5-1 and TRBJ1-6; 8 bases agree with TRBD1. The length of the CDR3 is 13 residues. Germline CDR1 SGHRS, CDR2 YFSETQ. The CDR3 coding sequence is TGCGCCAGCAGCTTGGACAGGGGGAGGCTTTCTTGCTTT. Protein sequence: CASSLDRGRLSCF.

V is TRBV6-5 and J is TRBJ1-2; 9 nucleotides agree with TRBD1. This CDR3 contains 13 residues. V shed 8 bases and J 6 bases; nucleotides not matched to a gene: 7. Germline CDR1 and CDR2: MNHEY and SVGAGI. This CDR3 reads CASGPGTGNGYTF. The CDR3 DNA is TGTGCCAGCGGGCCCGGGACAGGGAATGGCTACACCTTC.

The J gene is TRBJ2-3, the V gene TRBV2; TRBD2 matches at 11 bases. J gave up 5 bases and V 5 bases, and 6 bases lay outside the gene matches. The length of the CDR3 is 15 residues. Germline CDR1 reads SNHLY; CDR2 reads FYNNEI. The CDR3, as DNA: TGTGCCAGCAGTCTACTAGCGGGAGATCAAGATACGCAGTATTTT. Its protein is CASSLLAGDQDTQYF.

The chain links TRBV30 to TRBJ2-1, with D maybe TRBD1 (6 bases). This CDR3 is built from 12 residues. V lost 5 bases and J 7 bases, leaving 12 bases between the germline ends. The germline gives CDR1 GTSNPN, CDR2 SVGIG (reference sequence). The CDR3 region is CAWGPRGNEQFF. CDR3 DNA: TGTGCCTGGGGGCCCAGGGGAAATGAGCAGTTCTTC. The whole variable domain, filled in from reference TRBV30 and TRBJ2-1, reads SQTIHQWPATLVQPVGSPLSLECTVEGTSNPNLYWYRQAAGRGLQLLFYSVGIGQISSEVPQNLSASRPQDRQFILSSKKLLLSDSGFYLCAWGPRGNEQFFGPGTRLTVL.

The genes are TRBV28 and TRBJ2-7, with D maybe TRBD2 (5 bases). V lost 8 bases and J 1 base, leaving 18 bases between the germline ends. Per the germline V gene, CDR1 is MDHEN and CDR2 is SYDVKM. This CDR3 comprises 15 residues. CDR3 in amino acids: CASHRVGRRSYEQYF. The DNA of the CDR3 is TGTGCCAGCCACAGAGTCGGGCGGAGGTCCTACGAGCAGTACTTC.

This sequence joins TRBV11-2 and TRBJ1-2, with D possibly TRBD1 on 6 matching bases. Trimming stripped 5 bases from V and 2 bases from J, with 15 bases between. Germline V gene lookup returns CDR1 SGHAT and CDR2 FQNNGV. The CDR3 contains 15 residues. The CDR3 sequence: CASSHTGPRNYGYTF. Written as DNA, the CDR3 is TGTGCCAGCAGCCATACAGGGCCTCGAAACTATGGCTACACCTTC.

The chain joins TRBV5-1 to TRBJ2-3; D gene unclear. Germline V gives CDR1 SGHRS, CDR2 YFSETQ. The V end lost 0 bases, the J end lost 6 bases, and 5 bases lay between the germline ends. This CDR3 region has 12 residues. The CDR3 nucleotides are TGCGCCAGCAGCTTGGGGGCCGATACGCAGTATTTT. Protein product: CASSLGADTQYF.

This chain uses TRBV5-6 with TRBJ2-5, with D perhaps TRBD2 (5 bases). The CDR3 consists of 15 residues. The germline gives CDR1 SGHDT, CDR2 YYEEEE. V dropped 6 bases and J dropped 5 bases, with 20 bases sitting between them. Written as DNA, the CDR3 is TGTGCCAGCACCATCTTTTCGAGAGGGTGGGAGACCCAGTACTTC. Protein sequence: CASTIFSRGWETQYF.

The chain couples TRBV7-3 to TRBJ2-7; a weak D match, TRBD2 (5 bases). The CDR3 contains 15 residues. Trimming removed 2 bases from V and 3 bases from J, with 14 bases in between. CDR1 is SGHTA, CDR2 FQGTGA, per germline. CDR3 amino acids: CASSLGGGRIYEQYF. The CDR3 bases are TGTGCCAGCAGCTTAGGCGGAGGCAGAATCTACGAGCAGTACTTC.

The CDR3 sequence is CASSPSGTDTQYF. In nucleotides, the CDR3 is TGCGCCAGCAGCCCTTCTGGCACAGATACGCAGTATTTT. This sequence joins TRBV5-1 and TRBJ2-3; D gene ambiguous. The CDR3 runs 13 residues. Trimming cost V 4 bases and J 1 base, with 7 bases left between them. Germline-derived CDR1 and CDR2 are SGHRS and YFSETQ.

The chain carries TRBV15 and TRBJ2-1; 12 nucleotides line up with TRBD2. The junction had 19 bases not matched to a gene; V was cut back by 2 bases and J by 2 bases. Germline values: CDR1 LNHNV, CDR2 YYDKDF (reference sequence). The CDR3 length is 22 residues. The CDR3 sequence: CATSRLFGLAGIFPPPYNEQFF. DNA of the CDR3: TGTGCCACCAGCAGATTATTTGGACTAGCGGGGATCTTTCCCCCCCCCTACAATGAGCAGTTCTTC.

This clone has only a few counts. Here the CDR3 DNA reads TGTGCCAGCAGCTTTAGCGGGAGGGCCAATGAGCAGTTCTTC. It codes for CASSFSGRANEQFF. The chain combines TRBV12-1 with TRBJ2-1; TRBD2 reflects the table's D call only, with no check against the DNA. TRBV12-1 is a known pseudogene. The CDR3 is 14 residues long.

The V and J genes are TRBV15 and TRBJ2-7; 8 bases align to TRBD1. V was pared by 1 base and J by 3 bases, with 5 bases of the junction left unmatched. CDR1 LNHNV and CDR2 YYDKDF come from the germline V gene (reference sequence). The CDR3 has 15 amino acids. The CDR3 DNA reads TGTGCCACCAGCAGAGGCGGACAGGGCGGCTACGAGCAGTACTTC. This sequence encodes CATSRGGQGGYEQYF. The whole variable domain, filled in from reference TRBV15 and TRBJ2-7, reads DAMVIQNPRYQVTQFGKPVTLSCSQTLNHNVMYWYQQKSSQAPKLLFHYYDKDFNNEADTPDNFQSRRPNTSFCFLDIRSPGLGDTAMYLCATSRGGQGGYEQYFGPGTRLTVT.

The genes are TRBV6-5 and TRBJ2-7, with 8 nucleotides matching TRBD1. V trimming: 6 bases; J trimming: 7 bases; junction bases outside the gene matches: 8. The CDR3 totals 13 residues. The germline V gene has CDR1 MNHEY and CDR2 SVGAGI. The CDR3 is CASRAPGGEEQYF. Written as DNA, the CDR3 is TGTGCCAGCAGGGCCCCAGGGGGCGAGGAGCAGTACTTC.

This rearrangement joins TRBV27 to TRBJ1-1, with TRBD1 matching over 9 bases. The CDR3 extends over 18 amino acids. V lost 1 base and J lost 3; bases outside the gene matches: 12. CDR1 is MNHEY and CDR2 is SMNVEV in the germline V gene (reference sequence). CDR3 coding DNA: TGTGCCAGCAGTTTATTTGCGCCCGGGACAGGGCTGCACACTGAAGCTTTCTTT. Its protein product is CASSLFAPGTGLHTEAFF.

The chain has TRBV9 and TRBJ1-2, with 7 bases aligning to TRBD1. The trim removed 0 bases at V and 7 bases at J, leaving 12 bases unmatched. The CDR3 sequence is 16 residues long. Germline CDR1 SGDLS, CDR2 YYNGEE. In DNA, the CDR3 is TGTGCCAGCAGCGTAGGGAGGGACAGCCGAGAAGCTGGCTACACCTTC. It specifies CASSVGRDSREAGYTF.

The V and J genes are TRBV5-1 and TRBJ2-7, with 11 positions matching TRBD2. Germline-derived CDR1 and CDR2 are SGHRS and YFSETQ. CDR3 length: 15 residues. After removal of 4 bases from V and 3 bases from J, the junction contained 6 bases not matched to a gene. The CDR3 DNA is TGCGCCAGCAGCCCCGGGACTAGCGGACTCTACGAGCAGTACTTC. Protein product: CASSPGTSGLYEQYF.

The chain uses TRBV27 and TRBJ2-5; no clear D gene. The J call may not be correct, given that the DNA end is closer to TRBJ2-7. Germline V gene data show CDR1 as MNHEY and CDR2 as SMNVEV (reference sequence). This CDR3 spans 10 amino acids. Here the CDR3 reads CASSYHEQYF. The CDR3 DNA reads TGTGCCAGCAGTTATCACGAGCAGTACTTC.

This chain uses TRBV28 with TRBJ2-5; no clear D gene. The CDR3 contains 12 residues. CDR1 and CDR2 from the germline V gene are MDHEN and SYDVKM. With 1 base removed from V and 5 bases from J, the gap between germline ends came to 5 bases. DNA for the CDR3: TGTGCCAGCAGTTTATTATTGGAGACCCAGTACTTC. It codes for CASSLLLETQYF.

The count of this clone is one. The genes are TRBV5-1 and TRBJ2-1, with a tentative D call TRBD2 (5 bases). The V gene lost 4 bases and the J gene lost 4 bases, with 9 bases spanning the gap. This CDR3 region has 13 residues. Germline CDR1 SGHRS, CDR2 YFSETQ. CDR3 in DNA: TGCGCCAGCAGCCCGCGGACTTACAATGAGCAGTTCTTC. Protein sequence: CASSPRTYNEQFF. The full variable domain, in which reference TRBV5-1 and TRBJ2-1 provide the parts outside the CDR3, is KAGVTQTPRYLIKTRGQQVTLSCSPISGHRSVSWYQQTPGQGLQFLFEYFSETQRNKGNFPGRFSGRQFSNSRSEMNVSTLELGDSALYLCASSPRTYNEQFFGPGTRLTVL.

The rearrangement uses TRBV9 and TRBJ1-1, with D maybe TRBD1 (5 bases). V was cut by 3 bases and J by 3 bases, with 15 bases left in between. There are 15 residues in the CDR3. Germline loops: CDR1 SGDLS, CDR2 YYNGEE. Here the CDR3 DNA reads TGTGCCAGCAGCGCCAATCCCAGGGAGGACACTGAAGCTTTCTTT. It encodes CASSANPREDTEAFF.

The chain links TRBV7-2 to TRBJ2-2; D perhaps matches TRBD2 (6 bases). CDR3 length equals 14 residues. The V end lost 7 bases, the J end lost 6 bases, and 15 bases lay between the germline ends. Germline CDR1 reads SGHTA; CDR2 reads FQGNSA. This chain's CDR3 is CASKVTRTAGELFF. The CDR3 nucleotides are TGTGCCAGCAAAGTGACTAGAACGGCCGGGGAGCTGTTTTTT.

The chain joins TRBV9 to TRBJ2-7; 9 bases map to TRBD1. The CDR3 loop spans 14 amino acids. J gave up 6 bases and V 4 bases, and 8 bases lay outside the gene matches. Germline CDR1 SGDLS, CDR2 YYNGEE. CDR3 residues: CASSTGTGFFEQYF. CDR3 bases: TGTGCCAGCAGCACCGGGACAGGGTTTTTCGAGCAGTACTTC.

CDR3 in DNA: TGCGCCAGCAGCTTGTTTTCTGTGGGGGGGGACACAAGCACAGATACGCAGTATTTT. Amino acid sequence: CASSLFSVGGDTSTDTQYF. This chain joins TRBV5-1 and TRBJ2-3, with D tentatively TRBD2 (7 bases). This CDR3 is built from 19 residues. Germline values: CDR1 SGHRS, CDR2 YFSETQ. Trimming took 1 base from V and 0 from J, leaving 21 bases between them.